The T cell receptor (beta chain) described here comes from a study of response to subunit inactivated influenza vaccine. This clonotype was seen more than once but under ten times. In TCRdb, the RT-PCR reads were re-called with MiXCR into one record per CDR3 protein. The sample has about 540,000 distinct CDR3 sequences; roughly a quarter are singletons. CDR3 length: 12 amino acids. Per the germline V gene, CDR1 is GTSNPN and CDR2 is SVGIG (reference sequence). V dropped 2 bases and J dropped 4; count of bases not matched to a gene: 1. The same data also went into a second study, on T cells expressing NK-cell markers. From that second work: UMIs were included in TCR beta cDNA generated by 5'RACE template switching. Sorted CD3+CD56+NKG2C+, CD3+CD56+NKG2C- and CD3+CD56-NKG2C+ T cells supplied TCR beta repertoires. Roughly 1.0-7.0% of CD8+ T cells in several donors belonged to dominant NKG2C+ clonotypes.

The source is a man aged 45-60 years who received an inactivated influenza vaccine. V is TRBV30 and J is TRBJ2-5; 7 bases fit TRBD1. Sequences were derived from CD4+ T cells sorted from PBMCs, sampled 12 days after vaccination. DNA of the CDR3: TGTGCCTGGAGTCGACAGGGAGAGACCCAGTACTTC. It codes for CAWSRQGETQYF. The variable domain in full, with the rest retrieved from reference TRBV30 and TRBJ2-5, is SQTIHQWPATLVQPVGSPLSLECTVEGTSNPNLYWYRQAAGRGLQLLFYSVGIGQISSEVPQNLSASRPQDRQFILSSKKLLLSDSGFYLCAWSRQGETQYFGPGTRLLVL.